Detailed here is one TCR beta chain. As yet, its antigen is unknown. The sample comes from a study of cytomegalovirus exposure and HLA in healthy donors. Whole-study results and caveats: Previous analysis showed most TCR beta V segments were productive about 87% or about 30% of the time. For most TCR sequences rarity was the rule, although some public TCRs occurred in many donors.

PCR amplification relied on 60 Vbeta primers (plus 13 Jbeta primers). The table came from immunoSEQ multiplex PCR; TCRdb's copy has only in-frame clones and leaves some out. The table counts 50,000 to 75,000 clones; approximately 2.1% lies in the top ten. Trimming pared 1 base from V and 6 bases from J, leaving 13 bases between. Germline V lookup: CDR1 MGHRA, CDR2 YSYEKL. CDR3 length: 14 amino acids. The chain links TRBV4-1 to TRBJ2-7, with TRBD1 as a possible D gene (5 bases). The specimen was PBMCs. The clonotype originates from a woman aged 18-35 years in good health and CMV-seronegative. The CDR3 reads CASSQVVTGSEQYF. For the CDR3, the DNA is TGCGCCAGCAGCCAAGTGGTCACAGGATCCGAGCAGTACTTC.